A single sample is the source of the 24 T cell receptor beta chains below, sequenced in a study of blood T cell repertoires in COVID-19 (TCRdb year 2020). The library came from the immunoSEQ multiplex PCR assay. TCRdb took over this immuneACCESS table, retaining in-frame rearrangements with V and J assigned. Such tables are incomplete; in checked studies, under half of the missing clones stem from an unresolved V gene, and the remainder is unexplained. The sample has fewer than 250,000 clones on record, 70% to 90% of them singletons. Jointly, the top ten make up nearly 4.5% of the sample. What was sequenced was peripheral blood. All receptors come from a man aged 50 or older with acute or convalescent COVID-19.

The chain is built from TRBV7-9 and TRBJ1-1; TRBD1 matches at 8 bases. This CDR3 is 13 amino acids long. V shed 5 bases, J shed 4 bases, and the junction held 3 bases outside the gene matches. Per the germline V gene, CDR1 is SEHNR and CDR2 is FQNEAQ (reference sequence). Here the CDR3 DNA reads TGTGCCAGCAGCGTGACAGGGGCCACTGAAGCTTTCTTT. It specifies CASSVTGATEAFF.

The chain joins TRBV7-9 to TRBJ1-1, with 8 positions matching TRBD1. CDR3 size: 15 residues. The J segment lost 2 bases and the V segment lost 0 bases, leaving 2 bases of the junction unmatched. Germline CDR1 and CDR2: SEHNR and FQNEAQ (reference sequence). This CDR3 is CASSLAGTGNTEAFF. The CDR3 DNA follows: TGTGCCAGCAGCTTAGCGGGGACAGGAAACACTGAAGCTTTCTTT. Filled out from reference TRBV7-9 and TRBJ1-1, the complete variable domain reads DTGVSQNPRHKITKRGQNVTFRCDPISEHNRLYWYRQTLGQGPEFLTYFQNEAQLEKSRLLSDRFSAERPKGSFSTLEIQRTEQGDSAMYLCASSLAGTGNTEAFFGQGTRLTVV.

The genes are TRBV4-1 and TRBJ2-1, with TRBD1 matching 10 bases. The CDR3 spans 17 residues. Germline lookup yields CDR1 MGHRA and CDR2 YSYEKL. The J segment lost 2 bases and the V segment lost 4 bases, leaving 8 bases of the junction unmatched. The CDR3 protein is CASSLTGTGVAYNEQFF. The CDR3 coding sequence is TGCGCCAGCAGCCTCACTGGGACAGGGGTGGCCTACAATGAGCAGTTCTTC.

In nucleotides, the CDR3 is TGTGCCAGCAGTTTTGGGACAGGGGCTGAAAAACTGTTTTTT. Protein sequence: CASSFGTGAEKLFF. The chain joins TRBV6-6 to TRBJ1-4; 10 nucleotides match TRBD1. The CDR3 is 14 amino acids. Trimming removed 4 bases from V and 7 bases from J; junction bases left unmatched: 3. The germline gives CDR1 MNHNY, CDR2 SVGAGI (reference sequence).

This chain uses TRBV5-8 with TRBJ2-7; 10 bases agree with TRBD1. The CDR3 extends over 14 amino acids. The ends lost 4 bases at V and 5 bases at J; junction bases unmatched: 6. In germline, CDR1 is SGHTS, CDR2 YDEGEE. The CDR3 loop is CASSRGQGTNEQYF. DNA for the CDR3: TGTGCCAGCAGCCGGGGACAGGGGACCAACGAGCAGTACTTC.

This clone was picked up a small number of times. The rearrangement joins TRBV19 to TRBJ2-2; D is uncertain. Germline assignment: CDR1 LNHDA and CDR2 SQIVND (reference sequence). Trimming removed 2 bases at V and 7 bases at J, with 8 bases between. The CDR3 contains 13 residues. The CDR3 coding sequence is TGTGCCAGTAGTATACAGGCCGGCGGGGAGCTGTTTTTT. Its translation is CASSIQAGGELFF.

The rearrangement uses TRBV5-1 and TRBJ1-2; possibly TRBD1 for D (5 bases). Germline CDR1 is SGHRS and CDR2 is YFSETQ. V gave up 0 bases and J gave up 6 bases, with 12 bases separating them. CDR3 size: 14 residues. CDR3 nucleotides: TGCGCCAGCAGCTTGGGGCAGGGCGAGAATGGCTACACCTTC. Amino acids: CASSLGQGENGYTF.

This clone turned up a few times. The identical CDR3 is also encoded by other nucleotide sequences in the sample. J is TRBJ2-7 and V is TRBV9, with 16 positions matching TRBD2. V was pared by 0 bases and J by 12 bases, with 3 bases of the junction left unmatched. The CDR3 contains 14 residues. Germline V CDR1 and CDR2: SGDLS, YYNGEE. CDR3: CASSVGGTSGGAYF. In DNA form, the CDR3 reads TGTGCCAGCAGCGTAGGTGGGACTAGCGGGGGGGCGTACTTC. The variable domain in full, completed from reference TRBV9 and TRBJ2-7, reads DSGVTQTPKHLITATGQRVTLRCSPRSGDLSVYWYQQSLDQGLQFLIQYYNGEERAKGNILERFSAQQFPDLHSELNLSSLELGDSALYFCASSVGGTSGGAYFGPGTRLTVT.

This rearrangement joins TRBV15 to TRBJ2-3; a possible D gene is TRBD2 (7 bases). CDR3 length: 14 amino acids. Germline assignment: CDR1 LNHNV and CDR2 YYDKDF (reference sequence). V was cut by 0 bases and J by 8 bases, with 12 bases left in between. The CDR3 protein is CATSRDRGATTQYF. The CDR3, as DNA: TGTGCCACCAGCAGAGATCGGGGGGCGACTACGCAGTATTTT.

The V and J genes are TRBV6-6 and TRBJ1-2, with 9 bases matching TRBD1. Germline V gene sequence: CDR1 MNHNY, CDR2 SVGAGI (reference sequence). The CDR3 is 13 amino acids. V trimming: 5 bases; J trimming: 6 bases; junction bases outside the gene matches: 4. CDR3 coding DNA: TGTGCCAGCAGTGGGACAGGGCGGAATGGCTACACCTTC. Its translation is CASSGTGRNGYTF.

The genes are TRBV3-1 (or the pseudogene TRBV3-2) and TRBJ2-7; D is possibly TRBD1 (6 bases). This CDR3 contains 14 residues. Trimming left V 3 bases short and J 1 base short, with 10 bases between. Per germline, CDR1 LGHDT and CDR2 YNNKEL (reference sequence). CDR3 amino acids: CASSHLGQSYEQYF. In nucleotides, the CDR3 is TGTGCCAGCAGCCACCTCGGACAGTCCTACGAGCAGTACTTC.

The rearrangement joins TRBV6-2 or TRBV6-3 to TRBJ1-4; D may be TRBD1 (5 bases). The germline CDR1 and CDR2 sequences are MNHEY and SVGEGT. Trimming cost V 2 bases and J 0 bases, with 10 bases left between them. The CDR3 loop spans 16 amino acids. The DNA of the CDR3 is TGTGCCAGCAGTTACGGTGGGGACTCAACTAATGAAAAACTGTTTTTT. This gives the protein CASSYGGDSTNEKLFF.

This chain uses TRBV5-4 with TRBJ1-2, with 9 bases lining up with TRBD1. After removal of 6 bases from V and 8 bases from J, the junction contained 11 bases not matched to a gene. The CDR3 runs 14 residues. The V gene's germline CDR1 is SGHNT and CDR2 YYREEE (reference sequence). CDR3 loop: CASTPTGQGFGYTF. DNA for the CDR3: TGTGCCAGCACCCCAACGGGACAGGGATTCGGCTACACCTTC.

The sample holds one count of this clone. The chain has TRBV2 and TRBJ2-3, with a tentative D call TRBD1 (5 bases). CDR1 is SNHLY, CDR2 FYNNEI, per germline. This CDR3 contains 14 residues. Trimming took 4 bases from V and 5 from J, leaving 13 bases between them. The DNA for the CDR3 is TGTGCCAGCAGTGTCTGGCAGGGTGTAGATACGCAGTATTTT. The encoded protein is CASSVWQGVDTQYF.

This rearrangement joins TRBV7-2 to TRBJ2-7, with D maybe TRBD2 (6 bases). The CDR3 sequence is 16 residues long. V was cut by 4 bases and J by 2 bases, with 18 bases left in between. Germline assignment: CDR1 SGHTA and CDR2 FQGNSA. The CDR3 reads CASSSASSGYAYEQYF. The CDR3 region has the DNA TGTGCCAGCAGCTCCGCCAGCAGCGGGTACGCCTACGAGCAGTACTTC.

This chain uses TRBV4-1 with TRBJ1-1; perhaps TRBD1 as D (5 bases). V was trimmed by 3 bases and J by 1 base, leaving 12 bases between them. This CDR3 has 15 residues. Germline V gene lookup returns CDR1 MGHRA and CDR2 YSYEKL. CDR3 sequence (DNA): TGCGCCAGCAGCCAGGGGGAGGTGGCGAACACTGAAGCTTTCTTT. As protein: CASSQGEVANTEAFF.

The chain recombines TRBV7-8 with TRBJ2-5, with 7 positions matching TRBD2. V gave up 5 bases and J gave up 5 bases; unmatched junction bases: 11. The V gene's germline CDR1 is SGHVS and CDR2 FQNEAQ. This CDR3 spans 15 amino acids. As DNA, the CDR3 is TGTGCCAGCAGCGCCCCGGTCAGCGGGGCCGAGACCCAGTACTTC. It is translated as CASSAPVSGAETQYF. Full variable domain (missing parts from reference TRBV7-8 and TRBJ2-5): GAGVSQSPRYKVAKRGQDVALRCDPISGHVSLFWYQQALGQGPEFLTYFQNEAQLDKSGLPSDRFFAERPEGSVSTLKIQRTQQEDSAVYLCASSAPVSGAETQYFGPGTRLLVL.

The chain uses TRBV6-2 or TRBV6-3 and TRBJ1-5; D call uncertain. In germline, CDR1 is MNHEY, CDR2 SVGEGT. This CDR3 has 15 residues. Trimming took off 0 bases at V and 2 bases at J, with 8 bases between the two ends. In DNA form, the CDR3 reads TGTGCCAGCAGTTACTCGGTAACAGGCAATCAGCCCCAGCATTTT. Translating gives CASSYSVTGNQPQHF.

The chain links TRBV5-1 to TRBJ1-5; tentatively, D is TRBD1 (6 bases). CDR3 size: 15 residues. V was clipped by 0 bases and J by 4 bases, with 11 bases between them. Germline lookup yields CDR1 SGHRS and CDR2 YFSETQ. The CDR3 is CASSLGGQINQPQHF. The CDR3 DNA is TGCGCCAGCAGCTTGGGGGGGCAGATTAATCAGCCCCAGCATTTT.

This clone was observed a few times. The chain couples TRBV19 to TRBJ1-5; 8 nucleotides line up with TRBD1. Trimming cost V 8 bases and J 0 bases; bases outside gene matches: 6. The CDR3 totals 15 residues. Germline V gene lookup returns CDR1 LNHDA and CDR2 SQIVND (reference sequence). CDR3 residues: CASQPDRASNQPQHF. The CDR3 coding sequence is TGTGCCAGTCAGCCGGACAGGGCTAGCAATCAGCCCCAGCATTTT.

This sequence joins TRBV29-1 and TRBJ2-3, with 10 bases that match TRBD2. The CDR3 has 16 residues. Trimming removed 7 bases from V and 2 bases from J; junction bases left unmatched: 12. CDR1 is SQVTM, CDR2 ANQGSEA, per germline. The CDR3 coding sequence is TGCAGCGCCCGTAAATTAGCGGGGGGCTACACAGATACGCAGTATTTT. Its protein is CSARKLAGGYTDTQYF.

The chain employs TRBV4-1 and TRBJ1-1; the match to TRBD1 covers 7 bases. With V trimmed by 5 bases and J by 2 bases, 8 bases remained unmatched. Germline CDR1 MGHRA, CDR2 YSYEKL. This CDR3 has 15 amino acids. Here the CDR3 DNA reads TGCGCCAGCAGCTCTACCGGGACAGTAAACACTGAAGCTTTCTTT. This translates into CASSSTGTVNTEAFF.

CDR3 sequence: CASSTIQGTSGANVLTF. The CDR3 DNA is TGTGCCAGCTCCACAATTCAGGGGACGTCTGGGGCCAACGTCCTGACTTTC. The rearrangement uses TRBV18 and TRBJ2-6, with D possibly being TRBD1 (6 bases). V lost 6 bases and J 1 base, leaving 16 bases between the germline ends. The CDR3 spans 17 residues. Germline V CDR1 and CDR2: KGHSH, LQKENI.

The chain combines TRBV2 with TRBJ1-5, with TRBD1 matching over 7 bases. The V gene's germline CDR1 is SNHLY and CDR2 FYNNEI. Germline trimming cut 7 bases from V and 0 bases from J; bases unmatched to any gene: 3. The CDR3 loop spans 14 amino acids. CDR3 in DNA: TGTGCCAGCAAACAGGGGCGTAGCAATCAGCCCCAGCATTTT. It yields the protein CASKQGRSNQPQHF.